Each of the 20 T cell receptor beta chains below was sequenced from the same sample in a study of blood T cell repertoires in COVID-19. Here immunoSEQ multiplex PCR was the method, and the copy in TCRdb shows in-frame clones only, minus some. The sample includes around 230,000 clones, about 85% of them seen just once. The specimen was peripheral blood. The receptors were gathered from a man aged 40-55 years with acute or convalescent COVID-19.

CDR3 sequence reads: CASSVGSGLHAYEQYF. The CDR3 DNA is TGTGCCAGCAGCGTAGGTAGCGGCCTACACGCCTACGAGCAGTACTTC. The chain recombines TRBV5-6 with TRBJ2-7, with D perhaps TRBD2 (6 bases). CDR3 length: 16 residues. The V and J ends lost 4 bases and 2 bases respectively, with 19 bases between them. Germline CDR1 and CDR2: SGHDT and YYEEEE.

The V call is TRBV19, the J call TRBJ2-6; 7 nucleotides align to TRBD2. Trimming took 5 bases from V and 0 from J; bases not matched to a gene: 10. The CDR3 is 18 residues long. The germline V gene encodes CDR1 LNHDA and CDR2 SQIVND (reference sequence). The CDR3 nucleotides are TGTGCCAGTAGTTCAGAGGGAGGGGTCCGCTCTGGGGCCAACGTCCTGACTTTC. Translation: CASSSEGGVRSGANVLTF.

The chain couples TRBV11-3 to TRBJ2-5; weak D call: TRBD2 (5 bases). V was shortened by 4 bases and J by 4 bases, with 10 bases between the two germline ends. CDR1 is SGHNT and CDR2 is YENEEA in the germline V gene. The CDR3 sequence is 13 residues long. The CDR3 protein is CASSSRRGETQYF. The CDR3 nucleotides read TGTGCCAGCAGCTCAAGACGGGGAGAGACCCAGTACTTC.

This chain connects TRBV19 to TRBJ2-3; TRBD2 aligns across 15 bases. V shed 5 bases, J shed 0 bases, and the junction held 6 bases outside the gene matches. This CDR3 has 18 residues. Germline V CDR1 and CDR2: LNHDA, SQIVND (reference sequence). Here the CDR3 reads CASSRTSGRAGSTDTQYF. The CDR3 coding sequence is TGTGCCAGTAGTCGGACTAGCGGGAGGGCCGGGAGCACAGATACGCAGTATTTT.

The J gene is TRBJ2-1, the V gene TRBV6-6; 9 bases fit TRBD1. CDR1 MNHNY and CDR2 SVGAGI come from the germline V gene (reference sequence). Trimming took 0 bases from V and 7 from J; bases not matched to a gene: 7. This CDR3 is 16 amino acids long. This chain's CDR3 is CASSYSWDRDENEQFF. DNA for the CDR3: TGTGCCAGCAGTTACTCATGGGACAGGGACGAGAATGAGCAGTTCTTC.

The rearrangement uses TRBV19 and TRBJ2-7; D is perhaps TRBD2 (6 bases). V dropped 5 bases and J dropped 1 base, with 18 bases sitting between them. The CDR3 totals 16 residues. Germline V lookup: CDR1 LNHDA, CDR2 SQIVND (reference sequence). The CDR3 coding sequence is TGTGCCAGTAGTCTAGCTCTAGCGACACCATCCTACGAGCAGTACTTC. Amino acids: CASSLALATPSYEQYF.

This rearrangement joins TRBV6-6 to TRBJ1-5, with D tentatively TRBD1 (5 bases). The CDR3 runs 15 residues. The V end lost 6 bases, the J end lost 0 bases, and 12 bases lay between the germline ends. The germline V gene encodes CDR1 MNHNY and CDR2 SVGAGI (reference sequence). CDR3 residues: CASRPTGYSNQPQHF. CDR3 nucleotide sequence: TGTGCCAGCAGACCTACAGGATATAGCAATCAGCCCCAGCATTTT.

This rearrangement joins TRBV2 to TRBJ2-1; TRBD2 matches at 14 bases. The V gene's germline CDR1 is SNHLY and CDR2 FYNNEI. This CDR3 is 17 amino acids long. J gave up 9 bases and V 5 bases, and 12 bases lay outside the gene matches. This CDR3 is CASSSRLAGGRTGEQFF. As DNA, the CDR3 is TGTGCCAGCAGTTCCCGACTAGCGGGGGGGCGTACTGGTGAGCAGTTCTTC.

The chain is built from TRBV28 and TRBJ1-2; D is unresolved. The CDR3 sequence is 12 residues long. Trimming removed 6 bases from V and 4 bases from J, with 9 bases in between. The germline V gene encodes CDR1 MDHEN and CDR2 SYDVKM. The CDR3 protein is CASSPSLYGYTF. CDR3 nucleotides: TGTGCCAGCAGCCCGTCCCTCTATGGCTACACCTTC.

This chain links TRBV7-9 with TRBJ2-7; 7 bases line up with TRBD1. This CDR3 has 15 residues. CDR1 and CDR2 from the germline V gene are SEHNR and FQNEAQ (reference sequence). Trimming cost V 5 bases and J 2 bases; bases outside gene matches: 9. The CDR3 bases are TGTGCCAGCAGCCCCCTGGGCAGGGGGACCTACGAGCAGTACTTC. Protein: CASSPLGRGTYEQYF.

The V call is TRBV7-9, the J call TRBJ2-7, with D perhaps TRBD1 (6 bases). V was cut by 2 bases and J by 7 bases, with 15 bases left in between. Germline V gene data show CDR1 as SEHNR and CDR2 as FQNEAQ (reference sequence). This CDR3 has 14 amino acids. CDR3 sequence: CASSLSSGAGEQYF. CDR3 DNA sequence: TGTGCCAGCAGCTTATCTTCAGGGGCGGGTGAGCAGTACTTC.

The J gene is TRBJ2-1, the V gene TRBV28; D unclear. CDR1 MDHEN and CDR2 SYDVKM come from the germline V gene. Trimming removed 10 bases from V and 6 bases from J, with 19 bases in between. The CDR3 extends over 14 amino acids. CDR3 in DNA: TGTGCCATTAACCCCGGTGTACTCCTCAATGAGCAGTTCTTC. Encoded protein: CAINPGVLLNEQFF.

A word on this clone: Other DNA sequences in this sample translate to the same CDR3. The chain is built from TRBV7-9 and TRBJ1-5, with D tentatively TRBD1 (6 bases). The V gene lost 2 bases and the J gene lost 4 bases, with 9 bases spanning the gap. The germline CDR1 and CDR2 sequences are SEHNR and FQNEAQ (reference sequence). The length of the CDR3 is 14 residues. The CDR3 loop reads CASSLSRGNQPQHF. DNA of the CDR3: TGTGCCAGCAGCTTATCCAGGGGAAATCAGCCCCAGCATTTT.

The genes are TRBV18 and TRBJ2-7, with TRBD1 matching 9 bases. Per the germline V gene, CDR1 is KGHSH and CDR2 is LQKENI. V gave up 3 bases and J gave up 3 bases; unmatched junction bases: 6. The CDR3 length is 15 residues. CDR3 nucleotides: TGTGCCAGCTCACCGGGACAGGGTATAGTCTACGAGCAGTACTTC. Encoded protein: CASSPGQGIVYEQYF. Filled out from reference TRBV18 and TRBJ2-7, the complete variable domain reads NAGVMQNPRHLVRRRGQEARLRCSPMKGHSHVYWYRQLPEEGLKFMVYLQKENIIDESGMPKERFSAEFPKEGPSILRIQQVVRGDSAAYFCASSPGQGIVYEQYFGPGTRLTVT.

This chain links TRBV7-9 with TRBJ2-7, with D hard to call. This CDR3 is 18 amino acids long. V lost 5 bases to trimming and J lost 5 bases, with 28 bases between them. Germline CDR1 is SEHNR and CDR2 is FQNEAQ (reference sequence). CDR3 nucleotides: TGTGCCAGCAGCCCAACCCCGCTTACGACACACTTGGGCCACGAGCAGTACTTC. Translating gives CASSPTPLTTHLGHEQYF.

The CDR3 coding sequence is TGTGCCAGCAGCTTAGAGGCCAGGTCTATGGACACTGAAGCTTTCTTT. As protein: CASSLEARSMDTEAFF. The genes are TRBV11-2 and TRBJ1-1, with D hard to call. With 0 bases removed from V and 3 bases from J, the gap between germline ends came to 14 bases. Looked up from germline, CDR1 is SGHAT and CDR2 is FQNNGV. The CDR3 length is 16 residues.

The chain combines TRBV4-1 with TRBJ2-7; TRBD2 matches 7 bases. CDR1 and CDR2 from the germline V gene are MGHRA and YSYEKL. V shed 4 bases, J shed 3 bases, and the junction held 6 bases outside the gene matches. The CDR3 has 14 amino acids. The CDR3 region has the DNA TGCGCCAGCAGCCCATCTGGGGGGGGCTACGAGCAGTACTTC. Protein: CASSPSGGGYEQYF.

The rearrangement links TRBV4-1 to TRBJ2-1; 7 bases map to TRBD1. Germline V gene lookup returns CDR1 MGHRA and CDR2 YSYEKL. This CDR3 contains 17 residues. Germline trimming cut 2 bases from V and 3 bases from J; bases unmatched to any gene: 10. The CDR3 here is CASSQSMDPGGYNEQFF. The CDR3, as DNA: TGCGCCAGCAGCCAATCGATGGATCCAGGGGGCTACAATGAGCAGTTCTTC.

As regards this clone: Distinct nucleotide sequences in the sample also encode this CDR3. The V call is TRBV2, the J call TRBJ1-2, with D tentatively TRBD1 (5 bases). The germline V gene has CDR1 SNHLY and CDR2 FYNNEI. V was cut by 3 bases and J by 2 bases, with 7 bases left in between. The CDR3 runs to 13 residues. This chain's CDR3 is CASSEGGNYGYTF. The CDR3 DNA follows: TGTGCCAGCAGTGAGGGGGGGAACTATGGCTACACCTTC.

The gene calls are TRBV5-1 and TRBJ2-1, with D possibly TRBD1 on 5 matching bases. Trimming cost V 4 bases and J 6 bases, with 14 bases left between them. The V gene's germline CDR1 is SGHRS and CDR2 YFSETQ. This CDR3 is 14 amino acids long. CDR3 in amino acids: CASSPSSGSNEQFF. CDR3 bases: TGCGCCAGCAGCCCCAGTTCAGGGTCCAATGAGCAGTTCTTC.